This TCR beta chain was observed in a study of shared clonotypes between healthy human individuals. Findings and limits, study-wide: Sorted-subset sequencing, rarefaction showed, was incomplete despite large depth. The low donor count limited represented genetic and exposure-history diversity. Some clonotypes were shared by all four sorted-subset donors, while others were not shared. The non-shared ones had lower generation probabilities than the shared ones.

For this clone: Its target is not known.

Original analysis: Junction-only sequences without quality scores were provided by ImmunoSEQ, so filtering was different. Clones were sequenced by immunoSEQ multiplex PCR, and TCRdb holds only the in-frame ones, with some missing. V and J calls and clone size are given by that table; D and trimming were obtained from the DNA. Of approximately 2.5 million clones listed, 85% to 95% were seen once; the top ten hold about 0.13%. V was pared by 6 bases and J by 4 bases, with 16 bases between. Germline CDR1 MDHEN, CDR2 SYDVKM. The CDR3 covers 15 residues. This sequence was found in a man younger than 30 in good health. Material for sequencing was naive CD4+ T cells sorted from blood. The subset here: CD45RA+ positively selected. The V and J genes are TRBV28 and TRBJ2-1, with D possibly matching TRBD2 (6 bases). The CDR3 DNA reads TGTGCCAGCAGGAGCGCTAGCGAGGGATACAATGAGCAGTTCTTC. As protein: CASRSASEGYNEQFF.